This T cell receptor (beta chain) came from a study of cytomegalovirus exposure and HLA in healthy donors. The wider study: Across about 400 genotyped donors, 81% landed in the Caucasian-associated ancestry cluster.

Vbeta (60) and Jbeta (13) primers were used in the PCR. TCRdb's table, derived via immunoSEQ multiplex PCR, lists solely in-frame clones and lacks some. The sample has over 200,000 clones, roughly 75% seen once; the top ten hold less than 2%. The study, taken as a whole, reports: Most TCR beta V segments were productive about 87% or about 30% of the time in an earlier analysis.

On this clone itself: Its antigen is still unknown. At one boundary the junction diverges from the germline segment, which might be a read error. The sample holds other DNA sequences that translate to the same CDR3.

The CDR3 runs to 15 residues. The V gene's germline CDR1 is GTSNPN and CDR2 SVGIG (reference sequence). The rearrangement joins TRBV30 to TRBJ1-6, with D perhaps TRBD1 (5 bases). This sequence was found in a woman aged 25 to 45 in good health and CMV-seronegative. Sequenced: PBMCs. The CDR3: CAWSRGRGDNSPLHF. CDR3 nucleotide sequence: TGTGCCTGGAGTAGAGGACGGGGGGATAATTCCCCCCTCCACTTT.